The rows below give T cell receptor beta chains drawn from one sample of a study of monozygotic twins with inflammatory bowel disease. TCRdb reprocessed the 5' RACE reads and stores each CDR3 protein as one record, lacking DNA. This sample's table has over 150,000 distinct CDR3 sequences. Input material: blood. The receptors stem from a human donor with ulcerative colitis or Crohn's disease, or a healthy co-twin of an affected twin (not recorded which). Each CDR3 is given with its conserved first and last residue.

TRBJ2-3 TRBV20-1 CSASGAGAHADTQYF
TRBJ2-2 TRBV19 CASSSKLASTYTGELFF
TRBJ2-7 TRBV6-5 CASSFLPDRSSYEQYF
TRBJ2-7 TRBV10-3 CAISEGRSYEQYF
TRBJ2-5 TRBV12-3/TRBV12-4 CASSHTSGETQYF
TRBJ1-1 TRBV29-1 CSVGGRGDGTEAFF
TRBJ2-7 TRBV10-3 CAIRELAGGYEQYF
TRBJ2-1 TRBV3-1 CASSQRGSGSEGEQFF
TRBJ1-5 TRBV19 CASSMDRSNQPQHF
TRBJ2-7 TRBV12-3/TRBV12-4 CASTWTRHYEQYF
TRBJ2-1 TRBV20-1 CSARDGGRGDNEQFF
TRBJ2-7 TRBV7-9 CASSFRTSGYEQYF
TRBJ2-2 TRBV18 CASSPSTLYTGELFF
TRBJ2-7 TRBV11-2 CASSAWPSYEQYF
TRBJ2-1 TRBV20-1 CSASPRDRGDLDGNEQFF
TRBJ1-1 TRBV10-3 CAIRAANTEAFF
TRBJ2-1 TRBV5-1 CASAPGTGPTYNEQFF
TRBJ1-1 TRBV7-2 CASGDYGELSNTEAFF
TRBJ2-1 TRBV28 CASSLRRGPNEQFF
TRBJ2-5 TRBV5-1 CASSFRQAYGTQYF
TRBJ2-3 TRBV27 CASKRTGGGLAVTTDTQYF
TRBJ1-6 TRBV4-2 CASSRLTGGLNNSPLHF
TRBJ1-5 TRBV6-4 CASSDSDRAQDQPQHF
TRBJ2-1 TRBV27 CASSSARDRYSYNEQFF
TRBJ2-1 TRBV6-1 CASSGRGSYNEQFF
TRBJ2-7 TRBV28 CASRSQRLGVYEQYF
TRBJ2-3 TRBV7-2 CASSTGAFSETQYF
TRBJ2-1 TRBV4-3 CASSQSSIMGEQFF
TRBJ2-7 TRBV12-3/TRBV12-4 CASSLLQGAEEQYF
TRBJ1-5 TRBV28 CASSFRVKGGQPQHF
TRBJ1-1 TRBV7-9 CASSYGTGEAEAFF
TRBJ1-5 TRBV5-1 CASSPGQRNQPQHF
TRBJ2-5 TRBV10-3 CAISSNRQETQYF
TRBJ2-4 TRBV7-9 CASTPGPKNIQYF
TRBJ2-5 TRBV7-2 CASSLIRAKREETQYF
TRBJ1-2 TRBV5-1 CASSLAGVNYGYTF
TRBJ2-3 TRBV5-1 CASSLYEVSQADTQYF
TRBJ2-1 TRBV6-1 CASSGSMGQGRRSEQFF
TRBJ2-1 TRBV7-8 CASSSDQDNEQFF
TRBJ2-7 TRBV7-2 CASSLRSGSLYEQYF
TRBJ1-1 TRBV28 CASSITANTEAFF
TRBJ1-1 TRBV28 CASSFGVDTEAFF
TRBJ2-5 TRBV12-3/TRBV12-4 CASSPRPLYQETQYF
TRBJ2-1 TRBV20-1 CSARDETSEDEQFF
TRBJ1-2 TRBV11-2 CASSLVEQGYGYTF
TRBJ1-5 TRBV7-9 CASSLEAGSGNQPQHF
TRBJ2-1 TRBV5-4 CASSDGQSPYNEQFF
TRBJ2-3 TRBV3-1 CASSQTQGSGTDTQYF
TRBJ1-2 TRBV11-3 CASSAGMAEDYGYTF
TRBJ2-7 TRBV20-1 CSVGGRAYHEQYF
TRBJ1-5 TRBV19 CASRGNNQPQHF